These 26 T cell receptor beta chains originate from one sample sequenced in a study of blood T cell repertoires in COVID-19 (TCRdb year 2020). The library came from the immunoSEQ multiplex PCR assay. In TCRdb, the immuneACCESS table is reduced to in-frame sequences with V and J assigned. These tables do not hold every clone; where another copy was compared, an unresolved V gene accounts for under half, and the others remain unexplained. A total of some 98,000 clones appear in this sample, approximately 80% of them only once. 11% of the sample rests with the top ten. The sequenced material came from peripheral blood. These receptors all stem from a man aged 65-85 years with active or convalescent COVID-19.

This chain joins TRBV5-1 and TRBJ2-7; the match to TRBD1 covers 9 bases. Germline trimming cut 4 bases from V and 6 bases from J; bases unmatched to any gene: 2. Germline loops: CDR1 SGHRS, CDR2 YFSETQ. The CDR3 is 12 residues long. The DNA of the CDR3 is TGCGCCAGCAGCACGACAGGGGGCGAGCAGTACTTC. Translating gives CASSTTGGEQYF.

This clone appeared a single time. This CDR3 is CASSITGGGYYGYTF. The DNA for the CDR3 is TGTGCCAGCAGTATTACAGGTGGAGGGTACTATGGCTACACCTTC. The chain employs TRBV5-8 and TRBJ1-2; TRBD1 is a possible D gene (5 bases). The CDR3 totals 15 residues. V was clipped by 5 bases and J by 3 bases, with 17 bases between them. Germline CDR1 is SGHTS and CDR2 is YDEGEE.

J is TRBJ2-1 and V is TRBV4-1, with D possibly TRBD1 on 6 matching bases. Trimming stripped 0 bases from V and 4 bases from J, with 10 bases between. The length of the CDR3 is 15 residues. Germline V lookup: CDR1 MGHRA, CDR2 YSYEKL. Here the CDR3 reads CASSQEPDRYNEQFF. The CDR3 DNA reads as TGCGCCAGCAGCCAAGAGCCGGACAGATACAATGAGCAGTTCTTC.

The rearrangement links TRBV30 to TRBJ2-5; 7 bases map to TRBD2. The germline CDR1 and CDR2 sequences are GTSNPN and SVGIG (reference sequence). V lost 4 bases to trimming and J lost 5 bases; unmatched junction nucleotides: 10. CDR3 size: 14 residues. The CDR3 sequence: CAWMRGGVRETQYF. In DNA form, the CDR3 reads TGTGCCTGGATGCGGGGAGGGGTACGGGAGACCCAGTACTTC.

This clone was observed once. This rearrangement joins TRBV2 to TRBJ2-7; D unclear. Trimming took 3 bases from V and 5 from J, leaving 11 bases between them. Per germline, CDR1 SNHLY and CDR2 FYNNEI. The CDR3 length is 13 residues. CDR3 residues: CASSETARDEQYF. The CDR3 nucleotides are TGTGCCAGCAGTGAGACTGCCCGTGACGAGCAGTACTTC.

CDR3 DNA: TGCGCCAGCAGCTTGCTGGACAGACAAGGCTACACCTTC. It encodes CASSLLDRQGYTF. The V gene is TRBV5-1, the J gene TRBJ1-2; possibly TRBD1 for D (6 bases). In germline, CDR1 is SGHRS, CDR2 YFSETQ. The V and J ends lost 1 base and 8 bases respectively, with 12 bases between them. The CDR3 contains 13 residues.

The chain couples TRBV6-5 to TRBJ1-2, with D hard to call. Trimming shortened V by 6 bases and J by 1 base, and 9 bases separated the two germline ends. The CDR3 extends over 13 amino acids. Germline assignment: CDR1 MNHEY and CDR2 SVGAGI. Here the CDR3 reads CASSTTDNYGYTF. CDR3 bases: TGTGCCAGCAGCACTACTGATAACTATGGCTACACCTTC.

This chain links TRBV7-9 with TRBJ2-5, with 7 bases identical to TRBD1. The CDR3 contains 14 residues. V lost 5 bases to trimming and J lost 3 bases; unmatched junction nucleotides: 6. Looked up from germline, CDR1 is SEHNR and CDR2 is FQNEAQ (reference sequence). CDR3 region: CASSPTGEKETQYF. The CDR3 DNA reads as TGTGCCAGCAGCCCTACAGGGGAGAAAGAGACCCAGTACTTC.

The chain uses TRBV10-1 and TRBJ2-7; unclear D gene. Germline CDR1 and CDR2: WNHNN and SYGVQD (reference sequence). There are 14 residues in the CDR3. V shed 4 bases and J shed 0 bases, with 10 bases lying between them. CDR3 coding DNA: TGCGCCAGCAGTGTTTACCGTAGCTCCTACGAGCAGTACTTC. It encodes CASSVYRSSYEQYF.

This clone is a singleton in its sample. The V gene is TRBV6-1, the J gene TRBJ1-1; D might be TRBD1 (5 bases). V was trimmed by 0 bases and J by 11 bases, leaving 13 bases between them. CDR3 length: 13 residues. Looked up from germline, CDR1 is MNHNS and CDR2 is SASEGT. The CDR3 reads CASSEAGGIRAFF. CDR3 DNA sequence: TGTGCCAGCAGTGAAGCTGGGGGGATAAGGGCTTTCTTT.

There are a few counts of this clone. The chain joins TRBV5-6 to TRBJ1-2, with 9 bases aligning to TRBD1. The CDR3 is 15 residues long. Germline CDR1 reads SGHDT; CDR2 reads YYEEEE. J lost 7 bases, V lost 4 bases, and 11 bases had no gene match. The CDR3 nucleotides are TGTGCCAGCAGCCGGACCGAACAGGGGGCCGGTGGCTACACCTTC. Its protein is CASSRTEQGAGGYTF.

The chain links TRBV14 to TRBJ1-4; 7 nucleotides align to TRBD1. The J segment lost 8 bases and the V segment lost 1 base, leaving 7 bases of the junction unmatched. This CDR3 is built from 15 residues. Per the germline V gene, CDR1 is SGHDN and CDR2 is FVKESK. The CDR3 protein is CASSQGRGILEKLFF. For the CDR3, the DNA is TGTGCCAGCAGCCAAGGCAGGGGGATTTTGGAAAAACTGTTTTTT.

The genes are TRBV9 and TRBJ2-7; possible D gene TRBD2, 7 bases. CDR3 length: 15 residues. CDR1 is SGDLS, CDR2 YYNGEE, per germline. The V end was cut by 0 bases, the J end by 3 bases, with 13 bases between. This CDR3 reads CASSVDAGAFYEQYF. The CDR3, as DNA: TGTGCCAGCAGCGTAGATGCGGGGGCGTTCTACGAGCAGTACTTC. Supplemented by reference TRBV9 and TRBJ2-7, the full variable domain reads DSGVTQTPKHLITATGQRVTLRCSPRSGDLSVYWYQQSLDQGLQFLIQYYNGEERAKGNILERFSAQQFPDLHSELNLSSLELGDSALYFCASSVDAGAFYEQYFGPGTRLTVT.

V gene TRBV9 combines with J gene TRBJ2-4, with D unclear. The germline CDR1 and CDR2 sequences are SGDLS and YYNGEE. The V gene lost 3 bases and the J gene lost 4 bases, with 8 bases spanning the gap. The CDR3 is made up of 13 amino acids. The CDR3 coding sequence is TGTGCCAGCAGCGCGGGTGGGAAAAACATTCAGTACTTC. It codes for CASSAGGKNIQYF.

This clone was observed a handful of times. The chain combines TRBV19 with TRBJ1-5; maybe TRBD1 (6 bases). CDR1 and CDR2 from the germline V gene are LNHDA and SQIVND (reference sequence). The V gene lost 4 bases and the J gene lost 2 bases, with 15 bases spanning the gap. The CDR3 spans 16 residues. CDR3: CASSTGHRGGNQPQHF. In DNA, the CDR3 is TGTGCCAGTAGTACGGGACATCGAGGGGGCAATCAGCCCCAGCATTTT. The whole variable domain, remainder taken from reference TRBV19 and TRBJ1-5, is DGGITQSPKYLFRKEGQNVTLSCEQNLNHDAMYWYRQDPGQGLRLIYYSQIVNDFQKGDIAEGYSVSREKKESFPLTVTSAQKNPTAFYLCASSTGHRGGNQPQHFGDGTRLSIL.

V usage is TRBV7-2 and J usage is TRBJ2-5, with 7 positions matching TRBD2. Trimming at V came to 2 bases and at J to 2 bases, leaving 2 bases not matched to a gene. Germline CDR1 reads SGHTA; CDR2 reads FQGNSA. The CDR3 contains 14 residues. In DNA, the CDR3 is TGTGCCAGCAGCTTATTCGGGGGGCAAGAGACCCAGTACTTC. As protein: CASSLFGGQETQYF.

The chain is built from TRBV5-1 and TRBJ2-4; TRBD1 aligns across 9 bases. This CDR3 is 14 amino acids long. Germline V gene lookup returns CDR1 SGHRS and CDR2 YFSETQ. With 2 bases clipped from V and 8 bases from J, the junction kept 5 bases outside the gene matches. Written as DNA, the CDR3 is TGCGCCAGCAGCTTTGGGGACAGGGTGGACATTCAGTACTTC. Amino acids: CASSFGDRVDIQYF.

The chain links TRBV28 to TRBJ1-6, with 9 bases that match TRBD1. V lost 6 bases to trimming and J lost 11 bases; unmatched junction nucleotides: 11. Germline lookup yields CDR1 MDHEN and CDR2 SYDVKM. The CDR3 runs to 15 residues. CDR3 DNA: TGTGCCAGCAGCCAGTCCGGGACAGGGCACCCACCCCTCCACTTT. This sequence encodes CASSQSGTGHPPLHF.

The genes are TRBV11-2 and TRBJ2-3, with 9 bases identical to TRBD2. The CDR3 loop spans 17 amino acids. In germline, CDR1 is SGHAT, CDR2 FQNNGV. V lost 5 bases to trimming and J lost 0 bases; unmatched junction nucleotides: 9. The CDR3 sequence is CASSKAGGRRSTDTQYF. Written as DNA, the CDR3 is TGTGCCAGCAGCAAGGCGGGGGGGCGACGTAGCACAGATACGCAGTATTTT.

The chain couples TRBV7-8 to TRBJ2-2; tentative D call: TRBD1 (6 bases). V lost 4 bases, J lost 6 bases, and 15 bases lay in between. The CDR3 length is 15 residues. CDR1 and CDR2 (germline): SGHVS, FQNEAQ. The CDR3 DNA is TGTGCCAGCAGCTCCTCTGGGGGCCGGGCCGGGGAGCTGTTTTTT. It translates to CASSSSGGRAGELFF. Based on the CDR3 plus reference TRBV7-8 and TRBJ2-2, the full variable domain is GAGVSQSPRYKVAKRGQDVALRCDPISGHVSLFWYQQALGQGPEFLTYFQNEAQLDKSGLPSDRFFAERPEGSVSTLKIQRTQQEDSAVYLCASSSSGGRAGELFFGEGSRLTVL.

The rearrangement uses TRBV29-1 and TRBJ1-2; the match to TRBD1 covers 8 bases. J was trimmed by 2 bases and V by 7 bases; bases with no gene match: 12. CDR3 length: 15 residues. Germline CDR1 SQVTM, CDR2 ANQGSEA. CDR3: CSAQGALNSNYGYTF. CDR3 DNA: TGCAGCGCCCAGGGGGCCTTGAACTCGAACTATGGCTACACCTTC.

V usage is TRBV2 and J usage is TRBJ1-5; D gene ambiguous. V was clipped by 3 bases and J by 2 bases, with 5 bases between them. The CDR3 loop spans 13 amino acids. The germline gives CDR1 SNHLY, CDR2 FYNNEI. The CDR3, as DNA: TGTGCCAGCAGTGACCGTGGCAATCAGCCCCAGCATTTT. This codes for CASSDRGNQPQHF. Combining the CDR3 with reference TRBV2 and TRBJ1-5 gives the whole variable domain EPEVTQTPSHQVTQMGQEVILRCVPISNHLYFYWYRQILGQKVEFLVSFYNNEISEKSEIFDDQFSVERPDGSNFTLKIRSTKLEDSAMYFCASSDRGNQPQHFGDGTRLSIL.

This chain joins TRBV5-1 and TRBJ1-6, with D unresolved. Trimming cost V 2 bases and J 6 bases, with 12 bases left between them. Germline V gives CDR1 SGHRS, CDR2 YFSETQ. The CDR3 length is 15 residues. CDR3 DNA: TGCGCCAGCAGCTTCGAAAGCGGACCTAATTCACCCCTCCACTTT. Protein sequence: CASSFESGPNSPLHF.

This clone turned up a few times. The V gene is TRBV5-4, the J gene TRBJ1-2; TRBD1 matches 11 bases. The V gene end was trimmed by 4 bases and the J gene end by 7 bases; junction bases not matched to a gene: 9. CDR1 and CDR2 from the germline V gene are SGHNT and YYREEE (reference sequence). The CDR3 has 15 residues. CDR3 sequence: CASSHDGTGGSGYTF. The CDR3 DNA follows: TGTGCCAGCAGCCACGACGGGACAGGGGGATCTGGCTACACCTTC.

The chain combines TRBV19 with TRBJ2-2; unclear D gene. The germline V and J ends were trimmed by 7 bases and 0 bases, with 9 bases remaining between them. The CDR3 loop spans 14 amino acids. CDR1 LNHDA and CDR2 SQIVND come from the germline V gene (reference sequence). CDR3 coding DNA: TGTGCCAGTACCGTCGTCGCGAACACCGGGGAGCTGTTTTTT. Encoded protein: CASTVVANTGELFF.

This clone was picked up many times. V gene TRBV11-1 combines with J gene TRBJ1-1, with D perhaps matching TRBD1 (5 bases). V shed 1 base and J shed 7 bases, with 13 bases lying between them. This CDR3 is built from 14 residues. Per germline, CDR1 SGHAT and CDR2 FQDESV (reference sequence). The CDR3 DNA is TGTGCCAGCAGCTTAGGGGCAGGGCGGTTTGAAGCTTTCTTT. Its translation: CASSLGAGRFEAFF.